Listed below are T cell receptor beta chains from one sample, sequenced in a study of PD-L1 blockade in urothelial cancer. Data came from immunoSEQ multiplex PCR; TCRdb stores just in-frame clones and leaves some out. The sample contains tens of thousands of clones, roughly 83% of which appear only once. Sequencing used PBMCs, obtained around atezolizumab (anti-PD-L1) treatment. These receptors were taken from a man aged 65 to 85 with urothelial cancer. Both conserved end residues are part of each CDR3. D genes are given only for firm matches. Clone size, where shown, is once, few, many, or a class for clones that have expanded.

TRBV5-6	TRBJ2-7	NA	NA	CASSYRKTISYEQYF	TGTGCCAGCAGCTACAGAAAGACTATCTCCTACGAGCAGTACTTC
TRBV6-6	TRBJ2-7	NA	NA	CATRRGMTYEQYF	TGTGCCACCCGAAGGGGGATGACCTACGAGCAGTACTTC
TRBV19	TRBJ1-5	NA	once	CASSIGQALSNQPQHF	TGTGCCAGTAGTATTGGGCAGGCGCTTAGCAATCAGCCCCAGCATTTT
TRBV10-3	TRBJ2-3	NA	NA	CAISYESDTQYF	TGTGCCATCAGTTATGAGTCAGATACGCAGTATTTT
TRBV5-1	TRBJ2-1	TRBD2	NA	CASSWLPLTSSGEQFF	TGCGCCAGCAGCTGGTTGCCCCTGACTAGCTCAGGGGAGCAGTTCTTC
TRBV18	TRBJ2-3	TRBD2	NA	CASSPPDRLAGGGGDTQYF	TGTGCCAGCTCACCACCGGACCGACTAGCGGGGGGCGGTGGAGATACGCAGTATTTT
TRBV11-2	TRBJ2-1	TRBD2	NA	CASSLELAVEQFF	TGTGCCAGCAGCTTAGAACTAGCGGTAGAGCAGTTCTTC
TRBV5-1	TRBJ2-2	NA	NA	CASSLAAGTGELFF	TGCGCCAGCAGCTTGGCCGCGGGCACCGGGGAGCTGTTTTTT
TRBV9	TRBJ2-1	TRBD2	once	CASSVVPLSGSAAPYNEQFF	TGTGCCAGCAGCGTAGTCCCCCTTAGCGGGAGCGCGGCCCCCTACAATGAGCAGTTCTTC
TRBV5-4	TRBJ1-2	NA	NA	CASSSRGAGRYGYTF	TGTGCCAGCAGCTCGAGGGGGGCCGGGAGGTATGGCTACACCTTC
TRBV19	TRBJ1-2	NA	NA	CASSIGTWNNYGYTF	TGTGCCAGTAGTATAGGGACATGGAATAACTATGGCTACACCTTC
TRBV5-1	TRBJ2-7	NA	NA	CASSRETGREQYF	TGCGCCAGCAGCCGGGAAACAGGGCGCGAGCAGTACTTC
TRBV5-1	TRBJ2-5	NA	NA	CASSDLQETQYF	TGCGCCAGCAGCGACTTGCAAGAGACCCAGTACTTC
TRBV7-8	TRBJ1-5	NA	NA	CASSSQTLSNQPQHF	TGTGCCAGCAGCTCACAAACCTTGAGCAATCAGCCCCAGCATTTT
TRBV7-2	TRBJ1-1	TRBD1	few	CASSLDRGDAFF	TGTGCCAGCAGCTTAGACAGGGGTGACGCTTTCTTT
TRBV6-1	TRBJ2-6	NA	NA	CASSEARGAGANVLTF	TGTGCCAGCAGTGAAGCGCGGGGCGCTGGGGCCAACGTCCTGACTTTC
TRBV14	TRBJ1-2	NA	NA	CASSQDPGNYGYTF	TGTGCCAGCAGCCAAGACCCGGGAAACTATGGCTACACCTTC